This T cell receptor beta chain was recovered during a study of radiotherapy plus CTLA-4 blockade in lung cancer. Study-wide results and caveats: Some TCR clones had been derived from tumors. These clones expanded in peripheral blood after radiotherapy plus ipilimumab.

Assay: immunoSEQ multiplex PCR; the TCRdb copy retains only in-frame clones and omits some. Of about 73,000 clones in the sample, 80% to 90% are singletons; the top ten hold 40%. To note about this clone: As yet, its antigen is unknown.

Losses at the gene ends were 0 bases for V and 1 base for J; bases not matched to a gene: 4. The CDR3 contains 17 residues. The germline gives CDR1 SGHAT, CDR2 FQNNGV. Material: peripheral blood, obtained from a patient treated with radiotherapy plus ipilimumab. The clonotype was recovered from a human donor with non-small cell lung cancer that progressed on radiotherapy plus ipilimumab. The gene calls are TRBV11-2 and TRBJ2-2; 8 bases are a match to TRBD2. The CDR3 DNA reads TGTGCCAGCAGCTTAGACGGGAGGGCCTGGAACACCGGGGAGCTGTTTTTT. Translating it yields CASSLDGRAWNTGELFF.